Sequencing of this T cell receptor (beta chain) was carried out in a study of lymphopenia after photon versus proton radiotherapy. Study-wide findings and caveats: Relative stability marked proton patients; photon patients lost diversity and naive cells. Post-nadir diversity loss with photons came from oligoclonal expansion, particularly CD8+ Temra cells.

This clone was seen only a few times. Its antigen is unknown. The repertoire was sequenced with immunoSEQ multiplex PCR; TCRdb's copy has only in-frame clones and lacks some. The repertoire holds roughly 17,000 clones, roughly 90% seen once, with around 1.5% in the top ten. The source material was peripheral blood, sampled from a patient treated with photon-based radiotherapy. The receptor comes from a woman aged 40 to 50 with cholangiocarcinoma.

The CDR3 sequence: CSAPDRREQYF. The CDR3 DNA sequence: TGCAGCGCCCCGGACAGGCGGGAGCAGTACTTC. This chain uses TRBV20-1 with TRBJ2-7; 7 bases agree with TRBD1. Per germline, CDR1 DFQATT and CDR2 SNEGSKA (reference sequence). The CDR3 runs to 11 residues.